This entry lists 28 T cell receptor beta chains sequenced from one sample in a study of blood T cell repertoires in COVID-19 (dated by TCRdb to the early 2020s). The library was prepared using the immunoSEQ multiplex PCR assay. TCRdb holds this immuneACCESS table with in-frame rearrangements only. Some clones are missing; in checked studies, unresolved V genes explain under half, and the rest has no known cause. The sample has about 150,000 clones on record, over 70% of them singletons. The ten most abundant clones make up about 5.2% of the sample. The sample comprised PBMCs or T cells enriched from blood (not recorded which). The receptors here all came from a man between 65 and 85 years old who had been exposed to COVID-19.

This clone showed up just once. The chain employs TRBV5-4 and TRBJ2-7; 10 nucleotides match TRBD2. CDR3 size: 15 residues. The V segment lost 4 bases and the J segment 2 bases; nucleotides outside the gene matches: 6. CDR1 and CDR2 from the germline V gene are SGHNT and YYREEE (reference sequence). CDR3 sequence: CASSTGTSVTYEQYF. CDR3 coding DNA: TGTGCCAGCAGCACCGGGACTAGCGTTACCTACGAGCAGTACTTC.

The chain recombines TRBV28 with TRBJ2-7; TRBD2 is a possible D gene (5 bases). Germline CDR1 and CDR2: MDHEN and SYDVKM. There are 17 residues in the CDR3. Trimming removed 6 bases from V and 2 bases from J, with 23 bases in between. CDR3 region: CASSKNLGLLITYEQYF. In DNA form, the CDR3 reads TGTGCCAGCAGCAAAAACCTAGGACTCCTGATAACCTACGAGCAGTACTTC.

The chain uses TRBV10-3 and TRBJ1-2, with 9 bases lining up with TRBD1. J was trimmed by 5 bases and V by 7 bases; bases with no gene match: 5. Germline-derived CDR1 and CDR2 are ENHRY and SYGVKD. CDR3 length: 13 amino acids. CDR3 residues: CAITGTGKYGYTF. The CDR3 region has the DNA TGTGCCATCACCGGGACAGGGAAGTATGGCTACACCTTC.

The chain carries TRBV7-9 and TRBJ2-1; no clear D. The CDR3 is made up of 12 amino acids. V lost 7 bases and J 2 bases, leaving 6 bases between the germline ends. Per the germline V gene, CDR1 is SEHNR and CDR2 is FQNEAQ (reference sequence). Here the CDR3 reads CASKSAYNEQFF. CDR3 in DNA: TGTGCCAGCAAGAGTGCCTACAATGAGCAGTTCTTC.

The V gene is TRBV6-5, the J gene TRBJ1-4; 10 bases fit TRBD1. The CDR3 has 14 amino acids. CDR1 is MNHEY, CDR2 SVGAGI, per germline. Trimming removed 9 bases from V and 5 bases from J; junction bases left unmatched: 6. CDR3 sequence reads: CASWTGQGNEKLFF. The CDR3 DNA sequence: TGTGCCAGTTGGACGGGACAGGGGAATGAAAAACTGTTTTTT.

CDR3 coding DNA: TGCGCCAGCAGCCAAGATTCGGAGGGTCTGGAGCAGTTCTTC. Amino acid sequence: CASSQDSEGLEQFF. The chain joins TRBV4-3 to TRBJ2-1, with a possible D match to TRBD2 (6 bases). This CDR3 is 14 amino acids long. V was cut by 0 bases and J by 10 bases, with 13 bases left in between. Germline CDR1 reads LGHNA; CDR2 reads YSLEER.

The CDR3 DNA reads as TGTGCCAGCAGGACTAGCGGCTACAATGAGCAGTTCTTC. This translates into CASRTSGYNEQFF. This chain uses TRBV7-9 with TRBJ2-1; 9 nucleotides align to TRBD2. Germline values: CDR1 SEHNR, CDR2 FQNEAQ (reference sequence). V lost 6 bases to trimming and J lost 3 bases; unmatched junction nucleotides: 0. This CDR3 spans 13 amino acids.

CDR3 bases: TGTGCCAGCAGCTTCAACGGGATCCAAGAGACCCAGTACTTC. Protein product: CASSFNGIQETQYF. This sequence joins TRBV7-2 and TRBJ2-5, with a weak D call TRBD2 (5 bases). CDR3 length: 14 amino acids. Per the germline V gene, CDR1 is SGHTA and CDR2 is FQGNSA. The V end was cut by 3 bases, the J end by 1 base, with 9 bases between.

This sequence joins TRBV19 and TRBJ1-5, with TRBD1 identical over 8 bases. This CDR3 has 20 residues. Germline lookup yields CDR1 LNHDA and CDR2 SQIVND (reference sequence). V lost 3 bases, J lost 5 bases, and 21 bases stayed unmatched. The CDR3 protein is CASSIRLRQGAWGEDQPQHF. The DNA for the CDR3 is TGTGCCAGTAGTATTAGGCTGAGGCAGGGGGCATGGGGAGAGGATCAGCCCCAGCATTTT.

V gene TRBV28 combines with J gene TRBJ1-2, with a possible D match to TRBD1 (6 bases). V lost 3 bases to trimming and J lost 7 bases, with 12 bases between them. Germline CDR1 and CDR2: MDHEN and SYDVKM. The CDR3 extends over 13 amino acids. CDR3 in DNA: TGTGCCAGCAGTTTGGCGGGGGCGCTTGGCTACACCTTC. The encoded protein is CASSLAGALGYTF.

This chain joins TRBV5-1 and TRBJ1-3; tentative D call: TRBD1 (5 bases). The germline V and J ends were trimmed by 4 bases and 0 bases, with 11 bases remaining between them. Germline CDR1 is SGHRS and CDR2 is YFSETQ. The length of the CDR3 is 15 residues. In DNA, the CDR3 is TGCGCCAGCAGCCCCGTCAGGGACTCTGGAAACACCATATATTTT. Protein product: CASSPVRDSGNTIYF.

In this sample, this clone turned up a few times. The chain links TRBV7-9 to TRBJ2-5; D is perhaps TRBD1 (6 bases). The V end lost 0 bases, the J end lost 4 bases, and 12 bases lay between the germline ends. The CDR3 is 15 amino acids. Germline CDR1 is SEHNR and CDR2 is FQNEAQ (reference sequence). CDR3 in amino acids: CASSLAGARGETQYF. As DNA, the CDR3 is TGTGCCAGCAGCTTAGCGGGGGCGCGAGGAGAGACCCAGTACTTC.

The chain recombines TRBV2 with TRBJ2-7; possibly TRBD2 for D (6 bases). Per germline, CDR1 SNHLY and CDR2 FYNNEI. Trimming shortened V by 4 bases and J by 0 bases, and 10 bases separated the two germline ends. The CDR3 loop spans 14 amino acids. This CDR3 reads CASSGGVSSYEQYF. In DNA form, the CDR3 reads TGTGCCAGCAGTGGCGGGGTGAGCTCCTACGAGCAGTACTTC.

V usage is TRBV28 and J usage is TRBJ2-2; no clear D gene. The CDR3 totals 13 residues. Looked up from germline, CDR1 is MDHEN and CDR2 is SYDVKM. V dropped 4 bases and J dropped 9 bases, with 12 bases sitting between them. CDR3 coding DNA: TGTGCCAGCAGTTGGCAGGTCGATTGGGAGCTGTTTTTT. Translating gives CASSWQVDWELFF.

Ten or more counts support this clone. The CDR3 sequence: CASSQKQGTGNTGELFF. Here the CDR3 DNA reads TGCGCCAGCAGCCAAAAACAGGGGACCGGGAACACCGGGGAGCTGTTTTTT. The chain combines TRBV4-1 with TRBJ2-2; 7 bases match TRBD1. Germline V CDR1 and CDR2: MGHRA, YSYEKL. The CDR3 sequence is 17 residues long. The V and J ends lost 2 bases and 1 base, in that order; junction bases with no gene match: 7.

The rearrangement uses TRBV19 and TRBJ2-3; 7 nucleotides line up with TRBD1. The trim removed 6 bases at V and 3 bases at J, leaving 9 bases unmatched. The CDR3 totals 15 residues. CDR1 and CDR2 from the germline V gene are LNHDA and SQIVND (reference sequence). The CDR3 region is CASRQQGIYTDTQYF. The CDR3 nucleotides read TGTGCCAGTAGGCAACAGGGGATTTATACAGATACGCAGTATTTT.

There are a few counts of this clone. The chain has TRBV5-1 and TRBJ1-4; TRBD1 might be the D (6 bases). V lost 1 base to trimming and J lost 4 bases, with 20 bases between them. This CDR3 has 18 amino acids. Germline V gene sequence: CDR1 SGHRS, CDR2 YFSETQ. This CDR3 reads CASSLLPAGGMDNEKLFF. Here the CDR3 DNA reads TGCGCCAGCAGCTTGTTACCCGCTGGGGGCATGGATAATGAAAAACTGTTTTTT.

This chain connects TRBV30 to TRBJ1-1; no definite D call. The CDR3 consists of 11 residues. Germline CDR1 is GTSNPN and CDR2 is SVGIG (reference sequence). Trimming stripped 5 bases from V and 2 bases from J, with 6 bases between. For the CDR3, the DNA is TGTGCCTGGGACCTAAACACTGAAGCTTTCTTT. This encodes CAWDLNTEAFF.

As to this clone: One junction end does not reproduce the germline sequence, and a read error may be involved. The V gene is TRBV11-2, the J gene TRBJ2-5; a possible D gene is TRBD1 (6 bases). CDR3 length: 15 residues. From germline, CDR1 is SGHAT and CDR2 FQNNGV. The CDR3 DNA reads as TGTACCAGCAGCCCCGCCGTCAGGGGTCAAGAGACCCAGTACTTC. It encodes CTSSPAVRGQETQYF.

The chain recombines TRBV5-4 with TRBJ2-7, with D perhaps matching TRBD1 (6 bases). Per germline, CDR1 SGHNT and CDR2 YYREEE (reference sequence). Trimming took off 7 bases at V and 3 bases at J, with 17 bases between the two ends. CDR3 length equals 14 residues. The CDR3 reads CASGTDRSDYEQYF. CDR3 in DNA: TGTGCCAGCGGAACCGACAGGAGCGACTACGAGCAGTACTTC.

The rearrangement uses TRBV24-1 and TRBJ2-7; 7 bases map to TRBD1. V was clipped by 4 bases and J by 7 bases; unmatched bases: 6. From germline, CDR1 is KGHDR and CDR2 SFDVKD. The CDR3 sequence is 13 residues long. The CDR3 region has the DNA TGTGCCACCAGTGAGTGGGACAGCGGAGAGCAGTACTTC. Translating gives CATSEWDSGEQYF.

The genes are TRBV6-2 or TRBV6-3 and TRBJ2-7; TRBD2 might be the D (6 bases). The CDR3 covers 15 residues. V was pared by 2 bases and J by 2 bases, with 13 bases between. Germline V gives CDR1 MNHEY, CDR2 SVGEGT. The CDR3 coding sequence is TGTGCCAGCAGTTACGCCCGGGGGTCAACCTACGAGCAGTACTTC. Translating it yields CASSYARGSTYEQYF.

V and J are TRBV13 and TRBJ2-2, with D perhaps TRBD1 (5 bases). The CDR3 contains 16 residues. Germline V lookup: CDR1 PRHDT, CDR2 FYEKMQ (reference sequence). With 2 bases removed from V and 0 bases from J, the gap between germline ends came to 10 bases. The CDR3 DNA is TGTGCCAGCAGCTTAAGACAGACGGCGAACACCGGGGAGCTGTTTTTT. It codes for CASSLRQTANTGELFF. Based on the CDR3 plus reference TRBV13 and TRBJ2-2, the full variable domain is AAGVIQSPRHLIKEKRETATLKCYPIPRHDTVYWYQQGPGQDPQFLISFYEKMQSDKGSIPDRFSAQQFSDYHSELNMSSLELGDSALYFCASSLRQTANTGELFFGEGSRLTVL.

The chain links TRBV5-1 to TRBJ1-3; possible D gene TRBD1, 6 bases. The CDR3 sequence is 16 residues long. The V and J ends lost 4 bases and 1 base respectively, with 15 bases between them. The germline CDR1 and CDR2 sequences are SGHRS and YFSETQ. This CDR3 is CASSGTLQGSGNTIYF. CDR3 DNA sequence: TGCGCCAGCAGCGGTACATTACAGGGTTCTGGAAACACCATATATTTT.

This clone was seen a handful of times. For the CDR3, the DNA is TGTGCCAGCAGCGCGGAGAGTAGCAATCAGCCCCAGCATTTT. Its translation is CASSAESSNQPQHF. The chain joins TRBV9 to TRBJ1-5; D unresolved. V lost 3 bases, J lost 0 bases, and 7 bases lay in between. Germline assignment: CDR1 SGDLS and CDR2 YYNGEE. This CDR3 is built from 14 residues.

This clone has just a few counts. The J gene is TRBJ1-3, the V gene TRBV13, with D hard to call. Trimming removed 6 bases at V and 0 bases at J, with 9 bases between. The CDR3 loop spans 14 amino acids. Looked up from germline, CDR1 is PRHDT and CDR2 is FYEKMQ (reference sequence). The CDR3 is CASSSLYSGNTIYF. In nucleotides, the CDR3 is TGTGCCAGCAGTTCCCTGTACTCTGGAAACACCATATATTTT.

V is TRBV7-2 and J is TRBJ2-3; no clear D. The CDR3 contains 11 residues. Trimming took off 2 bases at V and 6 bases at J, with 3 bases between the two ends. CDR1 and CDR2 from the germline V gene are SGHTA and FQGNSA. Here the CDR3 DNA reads TGTGCCAGCAGCTTACCTGATACGCAGTATTTT. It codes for CASSLPDTQYF.

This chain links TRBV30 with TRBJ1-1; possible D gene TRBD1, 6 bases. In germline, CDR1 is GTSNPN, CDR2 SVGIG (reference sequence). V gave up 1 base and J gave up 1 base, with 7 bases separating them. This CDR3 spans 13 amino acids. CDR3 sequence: CAWSADRNTEAFF. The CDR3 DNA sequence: TGTGCCTGGAGTGCGGACAGGAACACTGAAGCTTTCTTT.